The 9 T cell receptor beta chains reported below all come from one sample, sequenced in a study of metastatic and nonmetastatic thyroid tumors. TCRdb redid the clone calls on the PCR reads using MiXCR. The table has nearly 15,000 clones, approximately 19% seen once. No patient had received any treatment before thyroid surgery. What was sequenced was blood. The receptor source for this set is a female donor with papillary thyroid cancer or a benign thyroid nodule (not recorded which). Some clones in this sample may be carry-over from other donors' samples.

With respect to this clone: Sequence at one end of the junction differs from germline and may be a read error. The J gene is TRBJ1-2, the V gene TRBV13, with D perhaps matching TRBD1 (5 bases). Germline values: CDR1 PRHDT, CDR2 FYEKMQ (reference sequence). CDR3 size: 15 residues. CDR3 sequence: CSSSPTHPGDYGYTF. In DNA form, the CDR3 reads TGTTCCAGCAGCCCGACGCATCCGGGGGACTATGGCTACACCTTC.

This clone is judged medium-sized. This chain links TRBV7-8 with TRBJ2-7; 8 bases line up with TRBD2. The CDR3 totals 14 residues. The J segment lost 4 bases and the V segment lost 5 bases, leaving 7 bases of the junction unmatched. The V gene's germline CDR1 is SGHVS and CDR2 FQNEAQ. CDR3 DNA sequence: TGTGCCAGCAGCACCGGACTAGCCCCATACGAGCAGTACTTC. It specifies CASSTGLAPYEQYF. The full variable domain, its missing parts supplied by reference TRBV7-8 and TRBJ2-7, is GAGVSQSPRYKVAKRGQDVALRCDPISGHVSLFWYQQALGQGPEFLTYFQNEAQLDKSGLPSDRFFAERPEGSVSTLKIQRTQQEDSAVYLCASSTGLAPYEQYFGPGTRLTVT.

This clone was counted ten times or more. The rearrangement links TRBV2 to TRBJ1-2; D uncertain. Germline V lookup: CDR1 SNHLY, CDR2 FYNNEI. Trimming cost V 7 bases and J 5 bases, with 20 bases left between them. CDR3 size: 15 residues. In DNA, the CDR3 is TGTGCCAGCAACCAGGACGAGGAGTTAAAGTATGGCTACACCTTC. Translated: CASNQDEELKYGYTF.

This clone was counted only a few times. The germline gene is not matched at one end of the junction; a read error may be the cause. V and J are TRBV6-5 and TRBJ2-2, with D perhaps TRBD2 (6 bases). CDR3 length: 10 amino acids. Looked up from germline, CDR1 is MNHEY and CDR2 is SVGAGI. The CDR3 DNA sequence: TGTGCCAGCACCAACGGGGGGCTGTTTTTT. The encoded protein is CASTNGGLFF.

The V and J genes are TRBV7-8 and TRBJ2-7; TRBD1 matches 9 bases. CDR1 and CDR2 (germline): SGHVS, FQNEAQ. Germline trimming cut 5 bases from V and 4 bases from J; bases unmatched to any gene: 6. The CDR3 is 14 residues long. The chain's CDR3 is CASSVTDRGYEQYF. The CDR3 DNA reads TGTGCCAGCAGCGTAACTGACAGGGGGTACGAGCAGTACTTC.

The gene calls are TRBV5-6 and TRBJ2-7, with D possibly TRBD2 on 6 matching bases. The CDR3 has 16 amino acids. Trimming stripped 5 bases from V and 0 bases from J, with 18 bases between. The germline gives CDR1 SGHDT, CDR2 YYEEEE. Here the CDR3 DNA reads TGTGCCAGCAGTCTGGGGGGAGACTTTAGCTCCTACGAGCAGTACTTC. This encodes CASSLGGDFSSYEQYF.

This clone came up many times. This chain connects TRBV12-3 or TRBV12-4 to TRBJ1-5, with TRBD1 as a possible D gene (5 bases). Trimming removed 5 bases at V and 0 bases at J, with 14 bases between. There are 16 residues in the CDR3. The CDR3 sequence: CASSTFPGNSNQPQHF. The CDR3 DNA is TGTGCCAGCAGTACCTTCCCAGGGAATAGCAATCAGCCCCAGCATTTT.

This clone was seen repeatedly, ten times or more. A read error may explain this, as a much larger clone is one base away. The chain is built from TRBV5-1 and TRBJ1-1; D is perhaps TRBD1 (5 bases). Per germline, CDR1 SGHRS and CDR2 YFSETQ. CDR3 length equals 16 residues. V lost 2 bases, J lost 4 bases, and 18 bases lay in between. CDR3 protein: CASSFGTGDICTEAFF. In DNA, the CDR3 is TGCGCCAGCAGCTTCGGTACGGGGGATATTTGCACTGAAGCTTTCTTT.

A note on this clone: Sequence at one end of the junction differs from germline and may be a read error. The CDR3 nucleotides are TGTGACACCAGCAGAGACGCCCCACTGGAGACAGATACGCAGTATTTT. The encoded protein is CDTSRDAPLETDTQYF. V and J are TRBV15 and TRBJ2-3; unclear D gene. The CDR3 has 16 residues. CDR1 LNHNV and CDR2 YYDKDF come from the germline V gene (reference sequence).